The 6 T cell receptor beta chains below all came from one sample that was sequenced in a study of monozygotic twins with inflammatory bowel disease. TCRdb re-called the 5' RACE reads and shows each CDR3 protein once, DNA omitted. This repertoire includes around 450,000 distinct CDR3 sequences. Material for sequencing was blood. The receptor set was obtained from a human donor with ulcerative colitis or Crohn's disease, or a healthy co-twin of an affected twin (not recorded which).

The chain is built from TRBV5-4 and TRBJ2-3; the D call of TRBD1 rests on TCRdb alone, since no DNA is present to check it. In germline, CDR1 is SGHNT, CDR2 YYREEE (reference sequence). The length of the CDR3 is 16 residues. This chain's CDR3 is CASSNLARGWTDTQYF. Looking up the rest from reference TRBV5-4 and TRBJ2-3 gives the full variable domain: ETGVTQSPTHLIKTRGQQVTLRCSSQSGHNTVSWYQQALGQGPQFIFQYYREEENGRGNFPPRFSGLQFPNYSSELNVNALELDDSALYLCASSNLARGWTDTQYFGPGTRLTVL.

The chain employs TRBV4-3 and TRBJ2-1. The CDR3 sequence is 14 residues long. Germline CDR1 is LGHNA and CDR2 is YSLEER. This chain's CDR3 is CASSHLGRNNEQFF.

V gene TRBV10-3 combines with J gene TRBJ1-1. This CDR3 region has 11 residues. The germline gives CDR1 ENHRY, CDR2 SYGVKD. The CDR3 protein is CAISSYAEAFF.

This rearrangement joins TRBV12-3 or TRBV12-4 to TRBJ2-5; TCRdb returns TRBD2, unconfirmable since there is no DNA. CDR3 size: 16 residues. The CDR3 reads CASSFRASGLKETQYF.

The rearrangement uses TRBV5-5 and TRBJ2-1; there is no DNA to check the TCRdb D call of TRBD2. Germline CDR1 is SGHKS and CDR2 is YYEKEE (reference sequence). This CDR3 has 15 residues. The CDR3 spells CASSLLAGVNNEQFF. The full variable domain, rest sourced from reference TRBV5-5 and TRBJ2-1, is DAGVTQSPTHLIKTRGQQVTLRCSPISGHKSVSWYQQVLGQGPQFIFQYYEKEERGRGNFPDRFSARQFPNYSSELNVNALLLGDSALYLCASSLLAGVNNEQFFGPGTRLTVL.

This rearrangement joins TRBV29-1 to TRBJ1-1; TCRdb lists TRBD1, though no DNA is available to test this call. Germline V lookup: CDR1 SQVTM, CDR2 ANQGSEA. The CDR3 has 12 amino acids. The CDR3 reads CSVNRGNTEAFF.